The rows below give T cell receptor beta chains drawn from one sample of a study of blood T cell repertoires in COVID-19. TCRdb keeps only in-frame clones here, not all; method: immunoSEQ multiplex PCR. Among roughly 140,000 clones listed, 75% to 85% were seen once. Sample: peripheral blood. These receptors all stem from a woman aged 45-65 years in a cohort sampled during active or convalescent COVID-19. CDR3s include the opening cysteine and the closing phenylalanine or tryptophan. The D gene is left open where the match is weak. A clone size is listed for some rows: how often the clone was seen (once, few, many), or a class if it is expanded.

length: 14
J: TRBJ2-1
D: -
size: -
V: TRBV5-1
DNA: TGCGCCAGCAGCGAAAGACTAGGCCACAATGAGCAGTTCTTC
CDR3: CASSERLGHNEQFF

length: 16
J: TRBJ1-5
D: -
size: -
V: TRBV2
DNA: TGTGCCAGCAGTGAATTTGGTGCGGGGCTGGAGTCGACCCAGCATTTT
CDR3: CASSEFGAGLESTQHF

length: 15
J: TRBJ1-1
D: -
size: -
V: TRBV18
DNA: TGTGCCAGCTCACCGCGGGTGCTTATGAACACTGAAGCTTTCTTT
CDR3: CASSPRVLMNTEAFF

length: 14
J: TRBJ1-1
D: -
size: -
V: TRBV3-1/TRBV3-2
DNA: TGTGCCAGCAGCCAAGCGGGAGGGAGCCCTGAAGCTTTCTTT
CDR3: CASSQAGGSPEAFF

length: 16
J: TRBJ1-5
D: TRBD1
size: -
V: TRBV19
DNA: TGTGCCAGTAGTATCACCACAGGGGTTAGCAATCAGCCCCAGCATTTT
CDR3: CASSITTGVSNQPQHF

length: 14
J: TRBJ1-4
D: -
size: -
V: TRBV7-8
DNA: TGTGCCAGCAGCACCACGGGGATTAATGAAAAACTGTTTTTT
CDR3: CASSTTGINEKLFF

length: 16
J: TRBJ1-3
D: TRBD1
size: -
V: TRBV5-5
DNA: TGTGCCAGCAGCTTGGAGGGGGCCAGGGCTGGAAACACCATATATTTT
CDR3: CASSLEGARAGNTIYF

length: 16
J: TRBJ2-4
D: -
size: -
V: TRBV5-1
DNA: TGCGCCAGCAGCTTGGTCCCGGAGGGGGCCAAAAACATTCAGTACTTC
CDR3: CASSLVPEGAKNIQYF

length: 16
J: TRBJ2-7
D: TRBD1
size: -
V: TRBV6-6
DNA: TGTGCCAGCAGTAACGCTGGGACAGGGGTTTTCTACGAGCAGTACTTC
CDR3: CASSNAGTGVFYEQYF

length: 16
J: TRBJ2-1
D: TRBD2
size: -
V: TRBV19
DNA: TGTGCCAGTAGGACGGAGCGGACTAGCGGGGAAACCGGGCAGTTCTTC
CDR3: CASRTERTSGETGQFF

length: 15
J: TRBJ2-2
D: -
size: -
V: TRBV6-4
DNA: TGTGCCTACCCCTGGCCACGTTCCAACACCGGGGAGCTGTTTTTT
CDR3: CAYPWPRSNTGELFF

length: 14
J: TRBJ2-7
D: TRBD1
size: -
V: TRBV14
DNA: TGTGCCAGCAGCCAAGCGGGACAGGGCTACGAGCAGTACTTC
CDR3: CASSQAGQGYEQYF

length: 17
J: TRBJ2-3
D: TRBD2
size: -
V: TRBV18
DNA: TGTGCCAGCTCACGTGTCCCTCGCGGGGGGGGCACAGATACGCAGTATTTT
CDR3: CASSRVPRGGGTDTQYF

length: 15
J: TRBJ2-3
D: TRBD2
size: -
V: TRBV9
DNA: TGTGCCAGCTCCCTCGGGGCGGGGGGCACAGATACGCAGTATTTT
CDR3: CASSLGAGGTDTQYF

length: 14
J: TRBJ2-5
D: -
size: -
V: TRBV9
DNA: TGTGCCAGCAGCGTAGACAGGGCTGGGAAGACCCAGTACTTC
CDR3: CASSVDRAGKTQYF

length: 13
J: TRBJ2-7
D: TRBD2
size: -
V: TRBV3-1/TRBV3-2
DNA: TGTGCCAGCACTCGGGGGGAGGGCCGCGAGCAGTACTTC
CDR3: CASTRGEGREQYF

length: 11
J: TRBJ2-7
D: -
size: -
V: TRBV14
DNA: TGTGCCAGCAGCCACCTCTACGAGCAGTACTTC
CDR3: CASSHLYEQYF

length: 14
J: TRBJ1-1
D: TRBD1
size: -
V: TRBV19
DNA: TGTGCCAGTAGTGAGCGGGACAGGGCGACTGAAGCTTTCTTT
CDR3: CASSERDRATEAFF

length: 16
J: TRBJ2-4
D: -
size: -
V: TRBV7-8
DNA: TGTGCCAGCAGCTACGGACAGCGGGGAGCCAAAAACATTCAGTACTTC
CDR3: CASSYGQRGAKNIQYF

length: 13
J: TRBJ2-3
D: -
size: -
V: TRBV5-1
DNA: TGCGCCAGCAGCTTAGCAGACAGGGATACGCAGTATTTT
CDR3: CASSLADRDTQYF

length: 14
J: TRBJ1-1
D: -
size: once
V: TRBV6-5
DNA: TGTGCCAGCAGGCATACAGGGCGTAACACTGAAGCTTTCTTT
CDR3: CASRHTGRNTEAFF

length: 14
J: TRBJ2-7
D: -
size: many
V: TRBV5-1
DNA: TGCGCCAGCAGCTTGGGTAGAGTTAGCTACGAGCAGTACTTC
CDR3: CASSLGRVSYEQYF

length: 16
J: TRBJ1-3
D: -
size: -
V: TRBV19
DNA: TGTGCCAGTAGTATATTCGTAGCGGGGTCTGGAAACACCATATATTTT
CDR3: CASSIFVAGSGNTIYF

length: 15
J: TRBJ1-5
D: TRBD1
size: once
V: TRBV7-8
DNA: TGTGCCAGCAGCCCGGGGACAGGGGGTTTTCAGCCCCAGCATTTT
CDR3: CASSPGTGGFQPQHF

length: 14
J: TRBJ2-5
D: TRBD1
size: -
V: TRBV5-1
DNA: TGCGCCAGCAGCTTGACAGGGGGTGGGGAGACCCAGTACTTC
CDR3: CASSLTGGGETQYF

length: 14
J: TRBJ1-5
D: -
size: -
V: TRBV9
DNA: TGTGCCAGCAGCGCGACAGGCTCAAATCAGCCCCAGCATTTT
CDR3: CASSATGSNQPQHF

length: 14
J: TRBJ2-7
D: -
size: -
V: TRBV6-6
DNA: TGTGCCACCCAACGAGGCGGGCTATCCTACGAGCAGTACTTC
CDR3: CATQRGGLSYEQYF

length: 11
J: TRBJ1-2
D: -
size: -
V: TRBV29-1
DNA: TGCAGCGGGAGCGGTAACTATGGCTACACCTTC
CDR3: CSGSGNYGYTF

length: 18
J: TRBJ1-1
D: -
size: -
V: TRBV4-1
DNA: TGCGCCAGCAGCCAAGACCCTTTCTCTGGCGGGGCGACGACTGAAGCTTTCTTT
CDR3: CASSQDPFSGGATTEAFF

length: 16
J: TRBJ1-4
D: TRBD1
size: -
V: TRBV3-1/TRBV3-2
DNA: TGTGCCAGCAGCCGATCCGACAGGGGCCGGAATGAAAAACTGTTTTTT
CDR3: CASSRSDRGRNEKLFF

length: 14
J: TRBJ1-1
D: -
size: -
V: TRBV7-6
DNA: TGTGCCAGCAGCTTGACAAGGGGGAACACTGAAGCTTTCTTT
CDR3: CASSLTRGNTEAFF

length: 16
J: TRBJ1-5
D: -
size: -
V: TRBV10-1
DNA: TGCGCCAGCAGATACCCGACAGTTTATAGCAATCAGCCCCAGCATTTT
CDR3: CASRYPTVYSNQPQHF

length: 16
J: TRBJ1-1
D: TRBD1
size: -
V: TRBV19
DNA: TGTGCCAGTAAAATTATAGGGACAGGTTCGAACACTGAAGCTTTCTTT
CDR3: CASKIIGTGSNTEAFF

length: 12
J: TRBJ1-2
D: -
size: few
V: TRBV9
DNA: TGTGCCAGCAGCGTCTTAGACTATGGCTACACCTTC
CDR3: CASSVLDYGYTF

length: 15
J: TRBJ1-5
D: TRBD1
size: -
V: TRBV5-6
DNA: TGTGCCAGCAGCTTGATGGACAGGGACAATCAGCCCCAGCATTTT
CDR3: CASSLMDRDNQPQHF

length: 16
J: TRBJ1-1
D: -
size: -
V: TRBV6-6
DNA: TGTGCCAGCACCCCCAACGCGGGAATGGGATACACTGAAGCTTTCTTT
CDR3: CASTPNAGMGYTEAFF

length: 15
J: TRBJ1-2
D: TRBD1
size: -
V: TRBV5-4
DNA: TGTGCCAGCAGGCCCCCGGGACAGGGCTCCAAAGGCTACACCTTC
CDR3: CASRPPGQGSKGYTF

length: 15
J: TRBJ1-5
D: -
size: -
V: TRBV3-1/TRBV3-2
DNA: TGTGCCAGCAGCCAAGGACAGATTAGCAATCAGCCCCAGCATTTT
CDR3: CASSQGQISNQPQHF

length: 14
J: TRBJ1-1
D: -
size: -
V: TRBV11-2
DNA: TGTGCCAGCAGCCAAGGGGGGGCGCGGACTGAAGCTTTCTTT
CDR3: CASSQGGARTEAFF

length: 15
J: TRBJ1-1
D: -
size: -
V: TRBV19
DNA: TGTGCCAGCCACACGGGGGGCCGGGGTATCAGCTTCGCTTTCTTT
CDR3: CASHTGGRGISFAFF

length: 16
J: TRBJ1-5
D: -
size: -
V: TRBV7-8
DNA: TGTGCCAGCAGCTCCCTGACAGGAATTTTGCATCAGCCCCAGCATTTT
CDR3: CASSSLTGILHQPQHF

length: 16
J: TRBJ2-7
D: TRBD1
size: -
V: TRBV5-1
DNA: TGCGCCAGCAGCTTGGGTGGGACAGGGTCCTCCTACGAGCAGTACTTC
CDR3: CASSLGGTGSSYEQYF

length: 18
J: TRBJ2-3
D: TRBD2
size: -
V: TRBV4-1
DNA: TGCGCCAGCAGCCCGTCCTCGGGCGGGGGACCTAGCACAGATACGCAGTATTTT
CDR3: CASSPSSGGGPSTDTQYF

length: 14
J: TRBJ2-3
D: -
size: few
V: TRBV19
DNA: TGTGCCAGTAGTATGGTCTATAGCACAGATACGCAGTATTTT
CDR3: CASSMVYSTDTQYF